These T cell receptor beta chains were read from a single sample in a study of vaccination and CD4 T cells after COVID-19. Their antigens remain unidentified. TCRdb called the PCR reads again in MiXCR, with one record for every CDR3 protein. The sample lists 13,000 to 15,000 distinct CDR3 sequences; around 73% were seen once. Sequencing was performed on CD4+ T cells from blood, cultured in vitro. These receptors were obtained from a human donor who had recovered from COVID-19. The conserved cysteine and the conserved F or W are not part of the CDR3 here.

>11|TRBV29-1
SAPGQGFTEAF
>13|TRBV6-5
ASSYIPPVNYGYT
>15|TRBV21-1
ASSKARPAGIPDTQY
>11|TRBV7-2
ASSSPSTDTQY
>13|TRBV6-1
ASSATGTGNAEAF
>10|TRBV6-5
ASSSGGSGYT
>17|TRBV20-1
SAREGELAGPLGGDTQY
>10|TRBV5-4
ASSLPGNTQY
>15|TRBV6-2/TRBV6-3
ASSPTLSKKSNQPQH
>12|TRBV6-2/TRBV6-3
ASSYSSVNTEAF
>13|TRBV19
ASTLRQGAIHGYT
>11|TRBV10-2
ASRASGRDEQF
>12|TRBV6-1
ASRPDRGNQPQH
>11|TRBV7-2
ASRISGSGEQF
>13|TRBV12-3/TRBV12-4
ASSPPRGRDSPLH
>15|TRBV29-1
SVVRTSGSLAKNIQY
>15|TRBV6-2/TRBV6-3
ASSYNWGPPNTGELF
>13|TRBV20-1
SAREPGTGFSPLH
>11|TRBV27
ASRGAGGRRYT
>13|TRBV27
ASSQMDRGHQPQH
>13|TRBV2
ASRGTSGSKNEQF
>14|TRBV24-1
ATSDGNRGVNQPQH
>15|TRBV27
ASSSPQKTGSTSPLH
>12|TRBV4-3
ASSQVLGTYGYT
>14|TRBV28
ASSLAGTGTYQPQH
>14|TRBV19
ASSTDRFLAKNIQY
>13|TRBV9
ASSPWDSRLYGYT
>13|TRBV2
ASSEGGYTSRGYT
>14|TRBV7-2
ASRLRQGGDLGTQY
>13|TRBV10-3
AIKQGARGRDTQY
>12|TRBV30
AWTGRGPYTEAF
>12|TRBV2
ASSEGTRPYEQY
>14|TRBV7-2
ASRIGVSGTFYEQY
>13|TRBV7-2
ASSLVGASGTQQY
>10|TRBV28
ASSPLLTEAF
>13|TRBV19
ASSISSGRRNEQF
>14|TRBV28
ASSPNSSERGETQY
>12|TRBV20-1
SARQGVRNQPQH
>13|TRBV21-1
ASSTLAGSQDEQF
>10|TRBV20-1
SATTGGDGYT
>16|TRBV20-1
SARDHRDRGVGSYGYT
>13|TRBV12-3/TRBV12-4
ASSAREFSTDTQY